The 10 T cell receptor beta chains listed next were all sequenced from one sample in a study of T cells in Graves' hyperthyroidism and ophthalmopathy. It was RNA transcripts that yielded the amplified TCR beta CDR3 regions. First-round RT-PCR with HTBI primers amplified the TCR CDR3 region. TCRdb fed the multiplex PCR reads into MiXCR, producing one record per CDR3 protein. Of around 580,000 distinct CDR3 sequences detected, over 15% appear once; the ten largest clones hold 18%. Sequenced input: blood. The receptors originated from a woman aged 18-29 years with Graves' hyperthyroidism.

V gene TRBV12-3 or TRBV12-4 combines with J gene TRBJ2-5, with TRBD2 matching 8 bases. This CDR3 is 15 amino acids long. V shed 6 bases, J shed 2 bases, and the junction held 8 bases outside the gene matches. CDR3 region: CASSKGGGRQETQYF. Written as DNA, the CDR3 is TGTGCCAGCAGCAAAGGCGGGGGGAGGCAAGAGACCCAGTACTTC.

This clonotype has ten or more counts. V and J are TRBV28 and TRBJ1-5; TRBD1 matches 7 bases. Germline V gene sequence: CDR1 MDHEN, CDR2 SYDVKM. The CDR3 is 16 residues long. Trimming cost V 5 bases and J 3 bases; bases outside gene matches: 10. CDR3 nucleotides: TGTGCCAGCAGTGACCAACAGGGGTTCGTCAATCAGCCCCAGCATTTT. Amino acid sequence: CASSDQQGFVNQPQHF.

This chain joins TRBV6-1 and TRBJ1-6; weak D call: TRBD1 (5 bases). This CDR3 contains 18 residues. Germline CDR1 MNHNS, CDR2 SASEGT. V was trimmed by 6 bases and J by 0 bases, leaving 18 bases between them. The CDR3 DNA is TGTGCCAGCAGCGCCGGACAAGCCTCGAGCTCCTATAATTCACCCCTCCACTTT. This gives the protein CASSAGQASSSYNSPLHF.

This clonotype showed up just a few times. The chain carries TRBV18 and TRBJ2-1; 9 bases agree with TRBD2. V dropped 4 bases and J dropped 6; count of bases not matched to a gene: 7. The germline CDR1 and CDR2 sequences are KGHSH and LQKENI. The CDR3 is made up of 15 amino acids. Written as DNA, the CDR3 is TGTGCCAGCTCACTGACCGGGACTAGCTTCAATGAGCAGTTCTTC. It translates to CASSLTGTSFNEQFF.

V usage is TRBV3-1 and J usage is TRBJ1-1, with a weak D call TRBD1 (5 bases). Between the trimmed V and J ends, which lost 5 bases and 7 bases, there was a span of 17 bases. CDR3 size: 14 residues. Per germline, CDR1 LGHDT and CDR2 YNNKEL (reference sequence). CDR3 sequence reads: CASSSRLRDVEAFF. DNA for the CDR3: TGTGCCAGCAGCTCCCGACTTAGGGACGTTGAAGCTTTCTTT.

The V call is TRBV6-2 or TRBV6-3, the J call TRBJ1-6; maybe TRBD1 (5 bases). Between the trimmed V and J ends, which lost 8 bases and 2 bases, there was a span of 16 bases. This CDR3 has 16 residues. Germline V lookup: CDR1 MNHEY, CDR2 SVGEGT. CDR3 sequence (DNA): TGTGCCAGCCGGGACGGCCAGATGACCTATAATTCACCCCTCCACTTT. As protein: CASRDGQMTYNSPLHF.

V gene TRBV5-1 combines with J gene TRBJ2-2; D ambiguous. The CDR3 consists of 15 residues. CDR1 and CDR2 from the germline V gene are SGHRS and YFSETQ. The V gene lost 3 bases and the J gene lost 3 bases, with 12 bases spanning the gap. The chain's CDR3 is CASSSVVMDTGELFF. CDR3 bases: TGCGCCAGCAGCTCGGTCGTAATGGACACCGGGGAGCTGTTTTTT.

This chain links TRBV24-1 with TRBJ2-7; D is undetermined. The CDR3 extends over 15 amino acids. V shed 4 bases and J shed 7 bases, with 19 bases lying between them. The V gene's germline CDR1 is KGHDR and CDR2 SFDVKD. The CDR3 reads CATSDSRALPEEQYF. CDR3 DNA: TGTGCCACCAGTGACTCTCGGGCCCTCCCTGAAGAGCAGTACTTC.

The chain carries TRBV6-2 or TRBV6-3 and TRBJ2-1; D is unclear. Per germline, CDR1 MNHEY and CDR2 SVGEGT. The CDR3 totals 12 residues. The ends were cut back, 6 bases at V and 8 bases at J, with 11 bases in the middle. CDR3 in amino acids: CASSPTRYEQFF. The DNA of the CDR3 is TGTGCCAGCAGCCCCACTCGGTATGAGCAGTTCTTC.

This clonotype turned up a few times. V and J are TRBV6-1 and TRBJ2-2; D possibly corresponds to TRBD1 (6 bases). The CDR3 covers 17 residues. Germline CDR1 MNHNS, CDR2 SASEGT. V lost 5 bases to trimming and J lost 0 bases, with 16 bases between them. CDR3 in DNA: TGTGCCAGCAGTTCCCCCTTGGGGACAACGAACACCGGGGAGCTGTTTTTT. Residues: CASSSPLGTTNTGELFF.